This paragraph covers one TCR beta chain sequence. The record originates from a study of blood T cell repertoires in COVID-19. Study overall: PBMCs, B-cell-depleted T cells, or T cells provided the cDNA or gDNA that made up the material.

The CDR3 consists of 11 residues. Original data processing: Reference gene primer amplification gave estimated nucleated cell counts. This table comes from immunoSEQ multiplex PCR, and its TCRdb copy is limited to in-frame clones, with some not included. That table gives V, J and clone size, and the DNA gave D and trimming. This table has roughly 270,000 clones, 88% appearing once. J is TRBJ1-2 and V is TRBV12-3 or TRBV12-4, with no clear D. Sequenced material: peripheral blood. The TCR was taken from a man younger than 35 with active or convalescent COVID-19. Here the CDR3 reads CAVRINYGYTF. CDR3 nucleotides: TGTGCAGTTAGAATTAACTATGGCTACACCTTC.